This T cell receptor beta chain was identified in a study of beta chain features in type 1 diabetes. Study-wide results and caveats: A potential influence of HLA type upon TCRB rearrangement remained unresolved herein. Within the patient group, naive, central memory and Treg TCRB repertoires appeared more similar to each other than within healthy donors. All four CD4+ subsets from Type 1 diabetes patients carried moderately but significantly shorter TCRB CDR3s.

Central memory, naive, regulatory and stem cell-like memory CD4+ cells were sorted by CD45RO/CCR7/CD25/CD127/CD95/CD27. This clone was observed a few times. As yet, its antigen is unknown. Within the sample, other DNA sequences also encode this same CDR3. Germline loops: CDR1 MNHEY, CDR2 SVGAGI. This CDR3 is built from 14 residues. V dropped 0 bases and J dropped 3 bases, with 8 bases sitting between them. The sequenced template was cDNA made from the entire isolated RNA. Each sample of naive, central memory or regulatory T cells had, on average, about 3.57 million reads. Some clones are missing from TCRdb's copy, which holds only in-frame ones; the method was immunoSEQ multiplex PCR. The repertoire holds hundreds of thousands of clones, with around an eighth as singletons.

The chain couples TRBV6-5 to TRBJ1-2, with D possibly being TRBD1 (5 bases). This clonotype was sampled from a man in his late teens or twenties with type 1 diabetes. Sequenced material: naive CD4+ T cells from blood. The CDR3 DNA follows: TGTGCCAGCAGTTACTCGAGCAGGGACTATGGCTACACCTTC. Translated: CASSYSSRDYGYTF.